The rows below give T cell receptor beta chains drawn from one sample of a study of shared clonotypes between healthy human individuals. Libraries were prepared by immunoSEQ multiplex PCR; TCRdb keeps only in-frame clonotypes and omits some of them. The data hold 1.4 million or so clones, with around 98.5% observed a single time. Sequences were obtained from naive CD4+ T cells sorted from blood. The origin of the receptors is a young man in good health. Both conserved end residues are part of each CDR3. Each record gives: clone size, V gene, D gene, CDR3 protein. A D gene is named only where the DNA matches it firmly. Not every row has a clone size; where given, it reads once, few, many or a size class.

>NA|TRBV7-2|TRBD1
CASSPDPTGREQYF
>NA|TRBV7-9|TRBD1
CASSHRQGMGEQYF
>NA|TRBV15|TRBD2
CATSRGRTSITDTQYF
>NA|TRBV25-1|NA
CASSSGNQPQHF
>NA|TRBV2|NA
CASSRQEPYEQYF
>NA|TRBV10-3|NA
CAISQSTDTQYF
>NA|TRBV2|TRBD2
CASSGLAGPTDTQYF
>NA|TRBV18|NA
CASSPPGSERYEQYF
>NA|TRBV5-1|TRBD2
CASSLISGSDEQFF
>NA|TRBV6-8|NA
CASQRGVRTDTQYF
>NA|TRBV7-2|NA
CASSPWRREYQETQYF
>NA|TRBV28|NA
CASSLPSWEQYF
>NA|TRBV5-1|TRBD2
CASRPRPLAGGNNEQFF
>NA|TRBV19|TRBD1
CASRSRDSFNQPQHF
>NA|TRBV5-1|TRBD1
CASSLQGRNEKLFF
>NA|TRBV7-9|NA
CASSVNTEAFF
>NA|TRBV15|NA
CATSRGATGQDNEQFF
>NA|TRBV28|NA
CASSFAGPYEQYF
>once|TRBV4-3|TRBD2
CASSQVGTSGGNNEQFF
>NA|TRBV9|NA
CASSVVGRPRGDEQFF
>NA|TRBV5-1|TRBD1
CASSLARDREAFF
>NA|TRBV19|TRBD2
CASSPPPAGTKLGTQYF